Shown below are 5 T cell receptor beta chains from a single sample sequenced in a study of blood T cell repertoires in COVID-19. Generated by immunoSEQ multiplex PCR, the TCRdb table keeps only in-frame clones and is missing some. The repertoire includes roughly 220,000 clones, around 89% of them detected once, and more than 2.5% sits in the top ten. The material sequenced was PBMCs or T cells enriched from blood (not recorded which). The receptors were sampled from a woman aged 25 to 39 who had recovered from COVID-19.

The chain couples TRBV7-2 to TRBJ1-6, with D possibly being TRBD1 (6 bases). The germline V gene encodes CDR1 SGHTA and CDR2 FQGNSA. The CDR3 loop spans 15 amino acids. Trimming removed 0 bases at V and 10 bases at J, with 13 bases between. The CDR3 DNA reads as TGTGCCAGCAGCTTAGCGGGCAGGGGAGAATCACCCCTCCACTTT. This sequence encodes CASSLAGRGESPLHF.

V usage is TRBV19 and J usage is TRBJ2-6; TRBD1 aligns across 7 bases. The CDR3 extends over 16 amino acids. Germline-derived CDR1 and CDR2 are LNHDA and SQIVND (reference sequence). Unmatched junction bases numbered 6, after V lost 7 bases and J lost 0 bases. Here the CDR3 DNA reads TGTGCCAGTAACGTGGCAGGGGGCTCTGGGGCCAACGTCCTGACTTTC. Encoded protein: CASNVAGGSGANVLTF.

The sample holds one count of this clone. The chain uses TRBV20-1 and TRBJ1-1; possibly TRBD1 for D (5 bases). This CDR3 contains 13 residues. The V gene's germline CDR1 is DFQATT and CDR2 SNEGSKA (reference sequence). Trimming pared 3 bases from V and 4 bases from J, leaving 12 bases between. The CDR3 DNA reads as TGCAGTGCTAGTGTGGTGGGGGGCACTGAAGCTTTCTTT. This translates into CSASVVGGTEAFF.

The rearrangement links TRBV28 to TRBJ1-4; weak D call: TRBD1 (6 bases). CDR3 length: 12 residues. The germline V and J ends were trimmed by 8 bases and 7 bases, with 11 bases remaining between them. The germline V gene encodes CDR1 MDHEN and CDR2 SYDVKM. The CDR3 spells CASQGRGEKLFF. CDR3 sequence (DNA): TGTGCCAGCCAGGGGAGAGGTGAAAAACTGTTTTTT.

A single count supports this clone. This chain connects TRBV3-1 (or the pseudogene TRBV3-2) to TRBJ1-2; D remains unclear. V was shortened by 6 bases and J by 4 bases, with 9 bases between the two germline ends. CDR1 is LGHDT and CDR2 is YNNKEL in the germline V gene (reference sequence). The CDR3 has 12 residues. DNA for the CDR3: TGTGCCAGCAGTCCCGACACCTATGGCTACACCTTC. As protein: CASSPDTYGYTF.